This entry describes one TCR beta chain. Antigen specificity is unknown. This sample was taken from a study of T cell responses to AZD1222 COVID-19 vaccine. Whole-study results and caveats: Among vaccine-associated CD4 TCRs, coverage spanned spike, with dominance at 160-218 and 743-854. Possibly, clonal diversity was underestimated; donors were largely white British and included more females. Only a handful of AZD1222 recipients were seropositive at baseline.

V shed 8 bases, J shed 2 bases, and the junction held 2 bases outside the gene matches. Germline assignment: CDR1 SEHNR and CDR2 FQNEAQ (reference sequence). The CDR3 totals 12 residues. Clones were sequenced by immunoSEQ multiplex PCR, and TCRdb holds only the in-frame ones, with some missing. The table includes 150,000 to 200,000 clones, about nine tenths detected once. This receptor was taken from an adult in good health. Source: peripheral blood, taken on day 0 of AZD1222 vaccination. This chain uses TRBV7-9 with TRBJ2-7; 8 bases are shared with TRBD2. CDR3 coding DNA: TGTGCCAGCGGACTAGCCCCCTACGAGCAGTACTTC. The encoded protein is CASGLAPYEQYF. The full variable domain, its missing parts supplied by reference TRBV7-9 and TRBJ2-7, is DTGVSQNPRHKITKRGQNVTFRCDPISEHNRLYWYRQTLGQGPEFLTYFQNEAQLEKSRLLSDRFSAERPKGSFSTLEIQRTEQGDSAMYLCASGLAPYEQYFGPGTRLTVT.